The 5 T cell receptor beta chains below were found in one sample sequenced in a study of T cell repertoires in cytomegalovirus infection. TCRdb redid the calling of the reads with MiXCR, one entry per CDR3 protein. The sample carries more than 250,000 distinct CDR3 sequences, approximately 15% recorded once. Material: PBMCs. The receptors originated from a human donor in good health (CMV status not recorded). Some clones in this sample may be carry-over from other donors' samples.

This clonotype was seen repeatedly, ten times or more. As DNA, the CDR3 is TGTGCCAGCAGCTTATTGTCAGGGGTGTCACCCCTCCACTTT. The encoded protein is CASSLLSGVSPLHF. The V call is TRBV7-2, the J call TRBJ1-6; TRBD1 is a possible D gene (6 bases). V was pared by 2 bases and J by 10 bases, with 12 bases between. Germline values: CDR1 SGHTA, CDR2 FQGNSA. The CDR3 spans 14 residues.

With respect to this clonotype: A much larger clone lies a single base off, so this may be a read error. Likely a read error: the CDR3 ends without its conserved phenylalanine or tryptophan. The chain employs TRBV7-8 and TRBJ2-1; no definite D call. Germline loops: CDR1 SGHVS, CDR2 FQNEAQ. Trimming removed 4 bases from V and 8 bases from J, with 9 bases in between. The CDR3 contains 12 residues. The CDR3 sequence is CASSSHFDEQFL. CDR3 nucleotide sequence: TGTGCCAGCAGCTCCCATTTCGATGAGCAGTTCCTC.

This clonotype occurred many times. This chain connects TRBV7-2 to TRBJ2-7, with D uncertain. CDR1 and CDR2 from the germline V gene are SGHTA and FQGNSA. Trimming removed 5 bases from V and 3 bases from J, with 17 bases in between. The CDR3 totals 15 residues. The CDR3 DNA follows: TGTGCCAGCAGCCCGATGGGTGGGCTGATCTACGAGCAGTACTTC. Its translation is CASSPMGGLIYEQYF. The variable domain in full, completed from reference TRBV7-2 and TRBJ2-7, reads GAGVSQSPSNKVTEKGKDVELRCDPISGHTALYWYRQSLGQGLEFLIYFQGNSAPDKSGLPSDRFSAERTGGSVSTLTIQRTQQEDSAVYLCASSPMGGLIYEQYFGPGTRLTVT.

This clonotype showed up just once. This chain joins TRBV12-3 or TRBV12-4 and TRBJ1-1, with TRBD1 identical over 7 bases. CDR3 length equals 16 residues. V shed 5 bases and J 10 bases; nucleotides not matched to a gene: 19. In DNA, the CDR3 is TGTGCCAGCAGTCCAAAATTAGGCTACAGACAGGGCGGAGCTTTCTTT. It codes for CASSPKLGYRQGGAFF.

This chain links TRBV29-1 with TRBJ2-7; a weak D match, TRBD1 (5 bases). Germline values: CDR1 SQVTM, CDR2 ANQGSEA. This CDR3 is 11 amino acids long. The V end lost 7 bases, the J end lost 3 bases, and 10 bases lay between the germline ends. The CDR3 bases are TGCAGCGGCCGCCAGGGCTACGAGCAGTACTTC. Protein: CSGRQGYEQYF.